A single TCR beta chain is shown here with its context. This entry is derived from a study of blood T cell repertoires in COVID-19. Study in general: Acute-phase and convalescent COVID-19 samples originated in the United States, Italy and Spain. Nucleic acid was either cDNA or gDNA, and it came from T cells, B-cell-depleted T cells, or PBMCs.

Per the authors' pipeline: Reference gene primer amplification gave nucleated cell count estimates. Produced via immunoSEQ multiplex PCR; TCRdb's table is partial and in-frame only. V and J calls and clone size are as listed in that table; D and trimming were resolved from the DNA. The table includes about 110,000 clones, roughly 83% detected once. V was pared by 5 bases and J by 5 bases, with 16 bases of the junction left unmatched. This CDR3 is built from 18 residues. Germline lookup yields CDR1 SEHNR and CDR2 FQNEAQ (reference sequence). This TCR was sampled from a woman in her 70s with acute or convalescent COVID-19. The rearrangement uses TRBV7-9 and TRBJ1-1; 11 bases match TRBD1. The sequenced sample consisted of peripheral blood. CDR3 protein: CASSPLAGTGGGRTEAFF. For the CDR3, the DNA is TGTGCCAGCAGCCCCCTTGCCGGGACAGGGGGTGGAAGGACTGAAGCTTTCTTT.